The 20 T cell receptor beta chains below all came from one sample that was sequenced in a study of breast tumors, draining lymph nodes, adjacent tissues. TCRdb independently ran MiXCR on the multiplex PCR reads; one entry per CDR3 protein. The top ten clones hold 1.4% of a sample with approximately 210,000 distinct CDR3 sequences, 32% of them seen once. Breast cancer patients provided tissue from their axillary draining lymph nodes. Sequencing was done on a sample of axillary lymph node tissue. The origin of the receptors is a female donor with breast cancer. Some clones in this sample may be carry-over from other donors' samples.

The chain joins TRBV15 to TRBJ2-7, with 8 bases identical to TRBD1. This CDR3 has 17 residues. The V and J ends lost 1 base and 6 bases, in that order; junction bases with no gene match: 14. In germline, CDR1 is LNHNV, CDR2 YYDKDF (reference sequence). The CDR3 protein is CATSRGGMGTGSGEQYV. The CDR3, as DNA: TGTGCCACCAGCAGAGGGGGAATGGGGACAGGATCCGGCGAGCAGTACGTC.

This clonotype was seen at least ten times. The chain carries TRBV7-2 and TRBJ2-3, with 9 bases aligning to TRBD2. CDR3 length: 17 residues. V dropped 1 base and J dropped 1; count of bases not matched to a gene: 6. The germline V gene encodes CDR1 SGHTA and CDR2 FQGNSA. CDR3 amino acids: CASSLGVAGGGTDTQYF. Here the CDR3 DNA reads TGTGCCAGCAGCTTAGGAGTGGCGGGGGGGGGCACAGATACGCAGTATTTT. The whole variable domain, remainder taken from reference TRBV7-2 and TRBJ2-3, is GAGVSQSPSNKVTEKGKDVELRCDPISGHTALYWYRQSLGQGLEFLIYFQGNSAPDKSGLPSDRFSAERTGGSVSTLTIQRTQQEDSAVYLCASSLGVAGGGTDTQYFGPGTRLTVL.

This clonotype has a count of ten or more. The genes are TRBV11-1 and TRBJ2-2; 13 bases map to TRBD2. Unmatched junction bases numbered 9, after V lost 5 bases and J lost 6 bases. The CDR3 length is 17 residues. Per the germline V gene, CDR1 is SGHAT and CDR2 is FQDESV (reference sequence). CDR3 DNA: TGTGCCAGCAGCCCCCGGACTAGCGGGAGAGGAGCCGGGGAGCTGTTTTTT. It translates to CASSPRTSGRGAGELFF. Using reference TRBV11-1 and TRBJ2-2 for the parts outside the CDR3, the full variable domain is EAEVAQSPRYKITEKSQAVAFWCDPISGHATLYWYRQILGQGPELLVQFQDESVVDDSQLPKDRFSAERLKGVDSTLKIQPAELGDSAMYLCASSPRTSGRGAGELFFGEGSRLTVL.

This clonotype was counted many times. J is TRBJ1-2 and V is TRBV5-5; D gene uncertain. V dropped 5 bases and J dropped 0 bases, with 14 bases sitting between them. Germline loops: CDR1 SGHKS, CDR2 YYEKEE (reference sequence). The CDR3 length is 15 residues. The CDR3 loop reads CASRPKGTTNYGYTF. CDR3 in DNA: TGTGCCAGCAGGCCAAAGGGTACCACTAACTATGGCTACACCTTC.

Concerning this clonotype itself: The limits of the CDR3 on the DNA are not certain, so only TCRdb's listed CDR3 is given. The chain carries TRBV20-1 and TRBJ2-2; no check of the table's D call, TRBD1, against the DNA was made. Germline V gene sequence: CDR1 DFQATT, CDR2 SNEGSKA (reference sequence). The CDR3 sequence runs 22 residues, both termini included. This chain's CDR3 is CSAHGQGNYGYTFGSGTGELFF.

This clonotype was observed a handful of times. The conserved phenylalanine or tryptophan is not found at the CDR3 terminus, so this likely reflects a read error. The limits of the CDR3 on the DNA are not certain, so only TCRdb's listed CDR3 is given. The CDR3 here is CASSRTRLAG. The rearrangement uses TRBV7-3 and TRBJ2-3; TRBD2, as called in the table, went unchecked against the DNA. Germline V gene lookup returns CDR1 SGHTA and CDR2 FQGTGA. The CDR3 contains 10 residues when both ends are counted.

This clonotype was observed many times. This sequence joins TRBV12-5 and TRBJ2-2, with 10 bases lining up with TRBD2. The CDR3 runs 15 residues. With 9 bases clipped from V and 3 bases from J, the junction kept 7 bases outside the gene matches. CDR1 is LGHNT and CDR2 is FRNRAP in the germline V gene. This CDR3 is CASRGGTSDTGELFF. CDR3 coding DNA: TGTGCTAGCCGGGGGGGGACTAGCGACACCGGGGAGCTGTTTTTT.

To note about this clonotype: The CDR3 does not close with the conserved phenylalanine or tryptophan, likely indicating a read error. The DNA is left out, because the CDR3 cannot be placed on it with certainty; the CDR3 is given as TCRdb lists it. The chain has TRBV7-9 and TRBJ1-2; whether TRBD1, the table's D call, matches the DNA was not checked. The length of the CDR3 is 14 amino acids, counting both ends. CDR1 and CDR2 from the germline V gene are SEHNR and FQNEAQ (reference sequence). CDR3: CASSLSTGGEGYTL.

Ten or more counts support this clonotype. J is TRBJ1-6 and V is TRBV6-1; 7 nucleotides agree with TRBD1. The trim removed 5 bases at V and 7 bases at J, leaving 8 bases unmatched. This CDR3 spans 15 amino acids. Germline loops: CDR1 MNHNS, CDR2 SASEGT. CDR3 amino acids: CASSSRTGKNSPLHF. Written as DNA, the CDR3 is TGTGCCAGCAGTTCCAGGACAGGAAAGAATTCACCCCTCCACTTT.

This clonotype was observed a few times. The V and J genes are TRBV10-1 and TRBJ1-3; D gene ambiguous. This CDR3 has 13 residues. V lost 5 bases, J lost 1 base, and 6 bases lay in between. Germline loops: CDR1 WNHNN, CDR2 SYGVQD (reference sequence). CDR3 bases: TGCGCCAGCAGTACCTCTTCTGGAAACACCATATATTTT. It specifies CASSTSSGNTIYF.

This rearrangement joins TRBV7-9 to TRBJ1-4; D is ambiguous. Trimming took off 2 bases at V and 14 bases at J, with 21 bases between the two ends. Germline V gives CDR1 SEHNR, CDR2 FQNEAQ (reference sequence). The CDR3 runs 15 residues. CDR3 in amino acids: CASSLPGDSGKGLFF. Written as DNA, the CDR3 is TGTGCCAGCAGCTTACCAGGAGATAGTGGGAAAGGGCTGTTTTTT.

This clonotype was picked up many times. This chain joins TRBV9 and TRBJ1-4, with D perhaps TRBD1 (5 bases). The CDR3 spans 13 residues. V was clipped by 3 bases and J by 4 bases, with 7 bases between them. Germline V lookup: CDR1 SGDLS, CDR2 YYNGEE. The DNA of the CDR3 is TGTGCCAGCAGCGGGACAAATAATGAAAAACTGTTTTTT. Its translation: CASSGTNNEKLFF.

Only a few counts were recorded for this clonotype. Just one base apart from a much larger clone, this may be a read error. The V gene is TRBV5-5, the J gene TRBJ1-3, with D hard to call. With 0 bases removed from V and 0 bases from J, the gap between germline ends came to 13 bases. The CDR3 totals 17 residues. CDR1 SGHKS and CDR2 YYEKEE come from the germline V gene (reference sequence). The CDR3 sequence is CASSLGRLPPSGNTIYF. DNA for the CDR3: TGTGCCAGCAGCTTGGGCCGACTGCCTCCCTCTGGAAACACCATATATTTT.

As regards this clonotype: A junction boundary mismatches the germline segment, possibly from a read error. The V call is TRBV6-4, the J call TRBJ2-7; D is tentatively TRBD1 or TRBD2 (7 bases each). Looked up from germline, CDR1 is MRHNA and CDR2 is SNTAGT. CDR3 size: 14 residues. The CDR3 sequence: CASSSTGRAIEQYF. In DNA form, the CDR3 reads TGCGCCAGCAGTTCGACAGGGAGGGCTATCGAGCAGTACTTC.

The chain is built from TRBV7-2 and TRBJ2-7; 7 bases map to TRBD2. The V gene end was trimmed by 2 bases and the J gene end by 6 bases; junction bases not matched to a gene: 7. Germline V gene lookup returns CDR1 SGHTA and CDR2 FQGNSA. The CDR3 sequence is 14 residues long. This CDR3 reads CASSLTGGAGEQYF. CDR3 DNA sequence: TGTGCCAGCAGCTTAACGGGGGGAGCAGGCGAGCAGTACTTC.

With respect to this clonotype: A read error may explain this, as a much larger clone is one base away. The gene calls are TRBV6-5 and TRBJ2-7; no definite D call. CDR1 is MNHEY and CDR2 is SVGAGI in the germline V gene. V lost 5 bases and J 6 bases, leaving 14 bases between the germline ends. The CDR3 extends over 13 amino acids. The CDR3 sequence is CASSLLGNGEQYF. The CDR3 region has the DNA TGTGCCAGCAGTCTCTTGGGTAACGGCGAGCAGTACTTC.

This clonotype has only a few counts. Just one base apart from a much larger clone, this may be a read error. V and J are TRBV6-5 and TRBJ1-2; perhaps TRBD1 as D (6 bases). The CDR3 totals 13 residues. CDR1 is MNHEY, CDR2 SVGAGI, per germline. Trimming took off 5 bases at V and 5 bases at J, with 12 bases between the two ends. CDR3 in amino acids: CASSHRDSYGYTF. The CDR3 nucleotides read TGTGCCAGCAGTCACAGGGACTCTTATGGCTACACCTTC.

This chain connects TRBV2 to TRBJ2-1; no clear D. In germline, CDR1 is SNHLY, CDR2 FYNNEI. The V end was cut by 0 bases, the J end by 4 bases, with 16 bases between. This CDR3 contains 17 residues. The CDR3 loop reads CASSEARDEQPYNEQFF. Here the CDR3 DNA reads TGTGCCAGCAGTGAAGCGAGAGACGAGCAGCCGTACAATGAGCAGTTCTTC.

This clonotype came up many times. The chain couples TRBV29-1 to TRBJ1-1, with 8 nucleotides matching TRBD1. J was trimmed by 11 bases and V by 6 bases; bases with no gene match: 14. Germline loops: CDR1 SQVTM, CDR2 ANQGSEA. This CDR3 comprises 13 residues. Here the CDR3 reads CSVHPPGGLWAFF. Here the CDR3 DNA reads TGCAGCGTCCACCCCCCAGGGGGCCTGTGGGCTTTCTTT.

This clonotype was observed at least ten times. The chain employs TRBV7-9 and TRBJ2-1, with TRBD1 identical over 11 bases. The ends lost 5 bases at V and 6 bases at J; junction bases unmatched: 0. Germline CDR1 and CDR2: SEHNR and FQNEAQ (reference sequence). This CDR3 has 13 amino acids. CDR3 nucleotide sequence: TGTGCCAGCAGCGGACAGGGGGCCAATGAGCAGTTCTTC. Residues: CASSGQGANEQFF.